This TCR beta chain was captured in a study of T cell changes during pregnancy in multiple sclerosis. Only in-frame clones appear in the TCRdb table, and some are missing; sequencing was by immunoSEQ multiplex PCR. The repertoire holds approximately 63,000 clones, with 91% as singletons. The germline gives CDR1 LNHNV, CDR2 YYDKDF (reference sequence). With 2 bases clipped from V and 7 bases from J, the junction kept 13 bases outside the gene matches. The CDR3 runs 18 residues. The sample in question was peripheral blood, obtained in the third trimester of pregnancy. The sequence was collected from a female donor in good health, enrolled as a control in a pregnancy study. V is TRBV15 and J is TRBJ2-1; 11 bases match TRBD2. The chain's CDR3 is CATSRSLLLAGAGNEQFF. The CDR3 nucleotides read TGTGCCACCAGCAGATCCCTTTTACTAGCGGGGGCTGGGAATGAGCAGTTCTTC.